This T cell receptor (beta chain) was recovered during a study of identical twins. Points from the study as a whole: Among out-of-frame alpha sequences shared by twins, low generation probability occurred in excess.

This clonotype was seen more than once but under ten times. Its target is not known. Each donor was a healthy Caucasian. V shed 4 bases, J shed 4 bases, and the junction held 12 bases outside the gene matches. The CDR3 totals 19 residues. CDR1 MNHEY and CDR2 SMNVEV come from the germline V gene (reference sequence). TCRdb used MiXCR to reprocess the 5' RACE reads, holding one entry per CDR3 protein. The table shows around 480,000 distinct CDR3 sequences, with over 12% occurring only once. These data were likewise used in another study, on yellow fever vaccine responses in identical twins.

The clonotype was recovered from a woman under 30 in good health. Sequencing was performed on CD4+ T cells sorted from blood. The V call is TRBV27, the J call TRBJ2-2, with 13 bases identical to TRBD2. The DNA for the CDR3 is TGTGCCAGCAGTTCTCCCTCTGGGACTAGCGGGGCGATCACCGGGGAGCTGTTTTTT. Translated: CASSSPSGTSGAITGELFF.